The TCR beta chain described here comes from a study of T cell changes during pregnancy in multiple sclerosis. Data came from immunoSEQ multiplex PCR; TCRdb stores just in-frame clones and leaves some out. This repertoire shows 30,000 to 45,000 clones, roughly 92% found once; its top ten account for 0.95% to 1.5%. The CDR3 is 14 amino acids. Germline V gene sequence: CDR1 LNHDA, CDR2 SQIVND (reference sequence). V dropped 9 bases and J dropped 1; count of bases not matched to a gene: 8. The source is a female donor with multiple sclerosis, enrolled in a pregnancy study. The specimen was PBMCs (not recorded whether the cells were cultured). The chain carries TRBV19 and TRBJ1-1; TRBD1 agrees at 7 bases. Here the CDR3 DNA reads TGTGCCAGCCTTCTCGGGACAGCGAACACTGAAGCTTTCTTT. It specifies CASLLGTANTEAFF.